This T cell receptor (beta chain) is drawn from a study of T cells in Graves' hyperthyroidism and ophthalmopathy. Hyperthyroidism, newly diagnosed and lasting under 2 months, affected patients aged 18 to 65. V dropped 3 bases and J dropped 3 bases, with 9 bases sitting between them. Germline lookup yields CDR1 SGHAT and CDR2 FQNNGV. The CDR3 is 13 residues long. This clonotype came up many times. Amplification of TCR beta CDR3 regions was performed using RNA transcripts as template. HTBI primers were employed in a first-round RT-PCR of the TCR CDR3. TCRdb re-called the multiplex PCR reads through MiXCR, storing one row per CDR3 protein. The table records 350,000 to 400,000 distinct CDR3 sequences, approximately 20% of them present only once.

The chain has TRBV11-2 and TRBJ2-7; D assignment may be TRBD1 or TRBD2 (5 bases each). This receptor was taken from a young woman with Graves' hyperthyroidism. Sequencing was done on a sample of blood. This CDR3 is CASSLGEIYEQYF. CDR3 coding DNA: TGTGCCAGCAGCTTGGGGGAAATCTACGAGCAGTACTTC.